A single sample gave rise to the 29 T cell receptor beta chains below, sequenced in a study of T cells after yellow fever vaccination. TCRdb reanalysed the 5' RACE reads using MiXCR and keeps one entry per CDR3 protein. The repertoire consists of about 220,000 distinct CDR3 sequences, with 2.5% to 3.5% occurring once and the leading ten covering around 3%. This material consisted of CD4+ T cells sorted from PBMCs, taken 10 days after the yellow fever booster vaccination. Every receptor here comes from a man aged 18 to 35 who received the YFV17D yellow fever vaccine.

The table lists this clonotype with many counts. The chain carries TRBV5-6 and TRBJ2-4; TRBD1 agrees at 7 bases. After removal of 1 base from V and 8 bases from J, the junction contained 6 bases not matched to a gene. CDR1 SGHDT and CDR2 YYEEEE come from the germline V gene. The CDR3 has 14 residues. CDR3 sequence reads: CASSLTGAKDIQYF. CDR3 nucleotide sequence: TGTGCCAGCAGCTTGACAGGGGCGAAGGACATTCAGTACTTC.

Only a few counts were recorded for this clonotype. The chain carries TRBV6-2 or TRBV6-3 and TRBJ2-3; D gene uncertain. Germline V gene lookup returns CDR1 MNHEY and CDR2 SVGEGT. The CDR3 spans 12 residues. V lost 7 bases and J 6 bases, leaving 11 bases between the germline ends. Here the CDR3 reads CASTNRPDTQYF. DNA for the CDR3: TGTGCCAGCACCAACCGACCGGATACGCAGTATTTT.

This clonotype turned up a few times. The chain couples TRBV12-3 or TRBV12-4 to TRBJ1-4, with D possibly being TRBD1 (6 bases). The CDR3 is made up of 16 amino acids. V lost 1 base, J lost 7 bases, and 16 bases lay in between. DNA for the CDR3: TGTGCCAGCAGTTTAGGGCTTTTGGGGGCCGGTGAAAAACTGTTTTTT. Encoded protein: CASSLGLLGAGEKLFF.

This clonotype was detected ten times or more. This rearrangement joins TRBV4-1 to TRBJ1-1, with 8 bases fitting TRBD1. The ends lost 4 bases at V and 9 bases at J; junction bases unmatched: 7. The CDR3 consists of 13 residues. Germline V gives CDR1 MGHRA, CDR2 YSYEKL. The CDR3 nucleotides are TGCGCCAGCAGCCGGATACAGGGGGGGCAAGCTTTCTTT. It is translated as CASSRIQGGQAFF.

This clonotype was observed many times. V usage is TRBV9 and J usage is TRBJ2-1; unclear D gene. Trimming shortened V by 0 bases and J by 4 bases, and 8 bases separated the two germline ends. CDR1 and CDR2 (germline): SGDLS, YYNGEE. The CDR3 contains 14 residues. CDR3 coding DNA: TGTGCCAGCAGCGTAGTAGGCAGTTACAATGAGCAGTTCTTC. This gives the protein CASSVVGSYNEQFF.

This clonotype occurred many times. This chain connects TRBV14 to TRBJ2-3, with a possible D match to TRBD2 (7 bases). In germline, CDR1 is SGHDN, CDR2 FVKESK. The CDR3 is 18 amino acids. Trimming took 7 bases from V and 5 from J, leaving 28 bases between them. The CDR3 here is CASILRILRGRHGDTQYF. As DNA, the CDR3 is TGTGCCAGCATCCTAAGAATATTGCGGGGGCGTCACGGAGATACGCAGTATTTT. The entire variable domain, with the rest obtained from reference TRBV14 and TRBJ2-3, is as follows: EAGVTQFPSHSVIEKGQTVTLRCDPISGHDNLYWYRRVMGKEIKFLLHFVKESKQDESGMPNNRFLAERTGGTYSTLKVQPAELEDSGVYFCASILRILRGRHGDTQYFGPGTRLTVL.

This clonotype was found many times. This chain joins TRBV4-3 and TRBJ2-4, with D possibly being TRBD2 (7 bases). The CDR3 covers 14 residues. Trimming removed 8 bases from V and 9 bases from J, with 20 bases in between. Germline V gene sequence: CDR1 LGHNA, CDR2 YSLEER. The CDR3, as DNA: TGCGCCAGCCAAGGGGGGGGGACCCCGGGCATTCAGTACTTC. It encodes CASQGGGTPGIQYF.

In this sample, this clonotype turned up many times. The chain employs TRBV28 and TRBJ2-7, with a weak D call TRBD1 (5 bases). The CDR3 length is 15 residues. The V end lost 5 bases, the J end lost 4 bases, and 18 bases lay between the germline ends. The V gene's germline CDR1 is MDHEN and CDR2 SYDVKM. The CDR3 region has the DNA TGTGCCAGCAGTGACACCTTAGGGGCCTTTTACGAGCAGTACGTC. As protein: CASSDTLGAFYEQYV.

In its sample, this clonotype was seen many times. The CDR3 DNA reads TGTGCCAGCAGCTTGGCCGGACCCATGAACACTGAAGCTTTCTTT. Its protein product is CASSLAGPMNTEAFF. The J gene is TRBJ1-1, the V gene TRBV5-4; D is ambiguous. CDR3 size: 15 residues. Germline CDR1 reads SGHNT; CDR2 reads YYREEE (reference sequence). Trimming removed 0 bases at V and 0 bases at J, with 9 bases between.

This clonotype was seen a few times. The rearrangement joins TRBV29-1 to TRBJ1-2; D may be TRBD1 (5 bases). V was shortened by 4 bases and J by 6 bases, with 18 bases between the two germline ends. Germline V gene lookup returns CDR1 SQVTM and CDR2 ANQGSEA. This CDR3 has 14 residues. The chain's CDR3 is CSVAGTHLVDGYTF. As DNA, the CDR3 is TGCAGCGTTGCAGGGACCCACTTGGTTGATGGCTACACCTTC.

V and J are TRBV7-8 and TRBJ2-2; D is possibly TRBD2 (5 bases). V lost 5 bases and J 4 bases, leaving 11 bases between the germline ends. The CDR3 totals 14 residues. Germline values: CDR1 SGHVS, CDR2 FQNEAQ. CDR3 coding DNA: TGTGCCAGCAGCCGCTCCCGGGGCACCGGGGAGCTGTTTTTT. Its protein is CASSRSRGTGELFF.

The V gene is TRBV7-9, the J gene TRBJ2-5; maybe TRBD2 (5 bases). The V end lost 3 bases, the J end lost 2 bases, and 10 bases lay between the germline ends. CDR3 length equals 14 residues. Germline CDR1 SEHNR, CDR2 FQNEAQ (reference sequence). CDR3 in amino acids: CASSFEGFQETQYF. The CDR3 DNA sequence: TGTGCCAGCAGCTTTGAGGGATTTCAAGAGACCCAGTACTTC.

The V and J genes are TRBV4-1 and TRBJ1-3; D gene unclear. The CDR3 is 16 residues long. CDR1 is MGHRA, CDR2 YSYEKL, per germline. With 1 base removed from V and 3 bases from J, the gap between germline ends came to 13 bases. The CDR3 protein is CASSQVDLGFGNTIYF. The CDR3 DNA reads as TGCGCCAGCAGCCAAGTAGATCTGGGGTTTGGAAACACCATATATTTT.

This clonotype was recorded a few times. The chain links TRBV20-1 to TRBJ2-3; D uncertain. Trimming left V 6 bases short and J 5 bases short, with 12 bases between. Germline CDR1 and CDR2: DFQATT and SNEGSKA (reference sequence). The CDR3 runs 12 residues. The CDR3 DNA follows: TGCAGTGCCGCTCAAGACGTAGATACGCAGTATTTT. Translating gives CSAAQDVDTQYF.

This clonotype was seen repeatedly, ten times or more. The chain recombines TRBV5-1 with TRBJ2-3; 9 positions match TRBD1. The V segment lost 3 bases and the J segment 11 bases; nucleotides outside the gene matches: 16. CDR1 SGHRS and CDR2 YFSETQ come from the germline V gene. The CDR3 sequence is 16 residues long. In nucleotides, the CDR3 is TGCGCCAGCAGCTGGACCTTTACAGGGGGCTTGGCACAGCAGTATTTT. Protein: CASSWTFTGGLAQQYF.

The V gene is TRBV9, the J gene TRBJ2-3, with TRBD2 identical over 12 bases. Per the germline V gene, CDR1 is SGDLS and CDR2 is YYNGEE. CDR3 length: 16 amino acids. V dropped 3 bases and J dropped 6; count of bases not matched to a gene: 8. The CDR3 loop is CASSGGLAGGWDTQYF. The CDR3 nucleotides are TGTGCCAGCAGCGGTGGTCTAGCGGGGGGGTGGGATACGCAGTATTTT. Together with reference TRBV9 and TRBJ2-3, the CDR3 gives the full variable domain: DSGVTQTPKHLITATGQRVTLRCSPRSGDLSVYWYQQSLDQGLQFLIQYYNGEERAKGNILERFSAQQFPDLHSELNLSSLELGDSALYFCASSGGLAGGWDTQYFGPGTRLTVL.

V gene TRBV5-1 combines with J gene TRBJ2-3, with D tentatively TRBD1 (5 bases). V was trimmed by 4 bases and J by 4 bases, leaving 13 bases between them. Per the germline V gene, CDR1 is SGHRS and CDR2 is YFSETQ. This CDR3 spans 14 amino acids. CDR3 amino acids: CASSQIGAADTQYF. In DNA form, the CDR3 reads TGCGCCAGCAGCCAGATAGGGGCGGCAGATACGCAGTATTTT.

The table lists this clonotype with many counts. V is TRBV5-1 and J is TRBJ2-2; weak D call: TRBD1 (5 bases). Deletions cut 4 bases from V and 4 bases from J, with 8 bases between. The CDR3 length is 13 residues. The germline gives CDR1 SGHRS, CDR2 YFSETQ. The chain's CDR3 is CASSPQGTGELFF. For the CDR3, the DNA is TGCGCCAGCAGCCCCCAGGGCACCGGGGAGCTGTTTTTT.

This clonotype was recorded many times. The CDR3: CASSRDSGYTF. In DNA form, the CDR3 reads TGTGCCAGCAGTCGGGACAGTGGCTACACCTTC. V usage is TRBV5-5 and J usage is TRBJ1-2; 7 positions match TRBD1. V lost 5 bases, J lost 7 bases, and 2 bases stayed unmatched. Germline V CDR1 and CDR2: SGHKS, YYEKEE (reference sequence). The CDR3 covers 11 residues.

This clonotype showed up many times. The chain combines TRBV19 with TRBJ2-1, with 11 bases identical to TRBD2. CDR3 length: 17 residues. Trimming removed 5 bases from V and 6 bases from J; junction bases left unmatched: 12. Germline V gene sequence: CDR1 LNHDA, CDR2 SQIVND (reference sequence). As DNA, the CDR3 is TGTGCCAGTAGTCCCGAACCCCTAGCGGGGGGCATCAATGAGCAGTTCTTC. Translation gives CASSPEPLAGGINEQFF.

V usage is TRBV20-1 and J usage is TRBJ1-4; D might be TRBD1 (5 bases). V lost 3 bases and J lost 8, with 13 bases in between. Germline values: CDR1 DFQATT, CDR2 SNEGSKA (reference sequence). The CDR3 consists of 13 residues. CDR3 DNA sequence: TGCAGTGCTAGGGACGGGACTTTGGAAAAACTGTTTTTT. Translating it yields CSARDGTLEKLFF.

This chain uses TRBV4-3 with TRBJ1-2; 7 bases are a match to TRBD1. The CDR3 contains 15 residues. CDR1 is LGHNA, CDR2 YSLEER, per germline. V lost 5 bases, J lost 6 bases, and 12 bases stayed unmatched. CDR3 amino acids: CASSSGVDRDDGYTF. The CDR3 bases are TGCGCCAGCAGCTCGGGGGTCGACAGGGATGATGGCTACACCTTC.

The sample holds many counts of this clonotype. V and J are TRBV11-1 and TRBJ2-4, with unresolved D. Germline V gene data show CDR1 as SGHAT and CDR2 as FQDESV (reference sequence). The CDR3 runs 14 residues. The V end lost 0 bases, the J end lost 6 bases, and 9 bases lay between the germline ends. The CDR3 DNA is TGTGCCAGCAGCTTAGCGCATGGGGTAAACATTCAGTACTTC. As protein: CASSLAHGVNIQYF.

This clonotype was observed a handful of times. The chain has TRBV4-1 and TRBJ1-3; D possibly corresponds to TRBD1 (6 bases). Trimming left V 4 bases short and J 0 bases short, with 16 bases between. The CDR3 loop spans 17 amino acids. Per the germline V gene, CDR1 is MGHRA and CDR2 is YSYEKL. This chain's CDR3 is CASSPPGGSSSGNTIYF. CDR3 bases: TGCGCCAGCAGCCCCCCCGGGGGCAGCTCCTCTGGAAACACCATATATTTT.

The chain links TRBV6-5 to TRBJ2-7, with 7 bases matching TRBD1. V trimming: 6 bases; J trimming: 7 bases; junction bases outside the gene matches: 9. The germline CDR1 and CDR2 sequences are MNHEY and SVGAGI. The CDR3 sequence is 13 residues long. This CDR3 reads CASSQRQGREQYF. The CDR3, as DNA: TGTGCCAGCAGCCAACGACAGGGCCGGGAGCAGTACTTC.

This clonotype was detected a few times. V usage is TRBV7-9 and J usage is TRBJ1-5; D is uncertain. This CDR3 region has 15 residues. V lost 1 base and J 2 bases, leaving 9 bases between the germline ends. The germline V gene has CDR1 SEHNR and CDR2 FQNEAQ (reference sequence). CDR3 loop: CASSLVSGGNQPQHF. The CDR3 region has the DNA TGTGCCAGCAGCTTAGTCTCCGGAGGCAATCAGCCCCAGCATTTT.

The chain couples TRBV11-3 to TRBJ2-3; no reliable D call. Germline V gene lookup returns CDR1 SGHNT and CDR2 YENEEA. The ends were cut back, 3 bases at V and 2 bases at J, with 9 bases in the middle. CDR3 length: 14 amino acids. This CDR3 is CASSLDGPTDTQYF. For the CDR3, the DNA is TGTGCCAGCAGCTTGGACGGGCCCACAGATACGCAGTATTTT. The variable domain in full, completed from reference TRBV11-3 and TRBJ2-3, reads EAGVVQSPRYKIIEKKQPVAFWCNPISGHNTLYWYLQNLGQGPELLIRYENEEAVDDSQLPKDRFSAERLKGVDSTLKIQPAELGDSAVYLCASSLDGPTDTQYFGPGTRLTVL.

This clonotype was observed a handful of times. The chain links TRBV6-6 to TRBJ1-4, with 7 bases that match TRBD1. The J segment lost 0 bases and the V segment lost 5 bases, leaving 9 bases of the junction unmatched. The CDR3 extends over 17 amino acids. Germline assignment: CDR1 MNHNY and CDR2 SVGAGI (reference sequence). CDR3 amino acids: CASSPPGQGATNEKLFF. The CDR3 DNA reads as TGTGCCAGCAGTCCACCTGGGCAGGGGGCAACTAATGAAAAACTGTTTTTT.

This clonotype rates as medium-sized. CDR3 in DNA: TGTGCCAGCAGCTTAGCTAGCACAGATACGCAGTATTTT. Its translation is CASSLASTDTQYF. The chain carries TRBV7-6 and TRBJ2-3; D not resolved. The germline gives CDR1 SGHVS, CDR2 FNYEAQ. The CDR3 contains 13 residues. With 0 bases removed from V and 0 bases from J, the gap between germline ends came to 1 base. The variable domain in full, completed from reference TRBV7-6 and TRBJ2-3, reads GAGVSQSPRYKVTKRGQDVALRCDPISGHVSLYWYRQALGQGPEFLTYFNYEAQQDKSGLPNDRFSAERPEGSISTLTIQRTEQRDSAMYRCASSLASTDTQYFGPGTRLTVL.